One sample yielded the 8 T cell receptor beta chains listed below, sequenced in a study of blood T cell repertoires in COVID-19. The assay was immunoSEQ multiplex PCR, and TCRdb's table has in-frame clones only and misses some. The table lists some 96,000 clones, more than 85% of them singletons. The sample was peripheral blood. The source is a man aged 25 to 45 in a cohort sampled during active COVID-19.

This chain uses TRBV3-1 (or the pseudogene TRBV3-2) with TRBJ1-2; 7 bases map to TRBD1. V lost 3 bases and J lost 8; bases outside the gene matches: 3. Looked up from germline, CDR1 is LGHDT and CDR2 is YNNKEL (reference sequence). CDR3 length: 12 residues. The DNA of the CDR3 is TGTGCCAGCAGCCAGGGGACAGCGGGCTACACCTTC. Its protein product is CASSQGTAGYTF.

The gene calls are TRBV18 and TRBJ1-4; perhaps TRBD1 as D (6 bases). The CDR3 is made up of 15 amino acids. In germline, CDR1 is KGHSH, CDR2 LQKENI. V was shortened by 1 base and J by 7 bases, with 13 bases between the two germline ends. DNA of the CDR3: TGTGCCAGCTCACCACAAGGGACATTTGGTGAAAAACTGTTTTTT. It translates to CASSPQGTFGEKLFF.

CDR3 sequence reads: CASSDGENTEAFF. CDR3 nucleotides: TGTGCCAGCAGTGATGGAGAGAACACTGAAGCTTTCTTT. This sequence joins TRBV6-4 and TRBJ1-1, with no clear D. The CDR3 spans 13 residues. The V gene's germline CDR1 is MRHNA and CDR2 SNTAGT. The V end lost 3 bases, the J end lost 1 base, and 6 bases lay between the germline ends.

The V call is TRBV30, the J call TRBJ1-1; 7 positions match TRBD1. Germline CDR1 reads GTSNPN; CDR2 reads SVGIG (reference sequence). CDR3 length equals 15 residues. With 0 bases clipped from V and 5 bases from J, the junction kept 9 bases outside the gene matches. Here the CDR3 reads CAWSVGNRGGTEAFF. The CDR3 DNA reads TGTGCCTGGAGTGTGGGAAACAGGGGTGGGACTGAAGCTTTCTTT. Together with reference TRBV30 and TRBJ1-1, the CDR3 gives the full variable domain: SQTIHQWPATLVQPVGSPLSLECTVEGTSNPNLYWYRQAAGRGLQLLFYSVGIGQISSEVPQNLSASRPQDRQFILSSKKLLLSDSGFYLCAWSVGNRGGTEAFFGQGTRLTVV.

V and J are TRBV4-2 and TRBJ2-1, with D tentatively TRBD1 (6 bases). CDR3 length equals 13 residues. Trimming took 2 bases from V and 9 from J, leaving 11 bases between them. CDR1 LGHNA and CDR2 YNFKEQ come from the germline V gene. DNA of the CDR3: TGTGCCAGCAGCCAAATCCGAGGGGGTGAGCAGTTCTTC. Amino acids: CASSQIRGGEQFF.

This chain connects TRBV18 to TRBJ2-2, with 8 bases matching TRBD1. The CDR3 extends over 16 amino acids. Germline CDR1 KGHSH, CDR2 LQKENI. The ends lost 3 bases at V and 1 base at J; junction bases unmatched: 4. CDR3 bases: TGTGCCAGCTCACCGCCGGGACAGGTGAACACCGGGGAGCTGTTTTTT. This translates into CASSPPGQVNTGELFF.

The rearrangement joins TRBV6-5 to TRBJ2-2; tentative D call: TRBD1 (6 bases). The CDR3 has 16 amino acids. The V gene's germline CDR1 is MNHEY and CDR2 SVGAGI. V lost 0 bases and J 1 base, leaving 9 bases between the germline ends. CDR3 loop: CASSYSGRGNTGELFF. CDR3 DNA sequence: TGTGCCAGCAGTTACTCTGGCAGGGGGAACACCGGGGAGCTGTTTTTT.

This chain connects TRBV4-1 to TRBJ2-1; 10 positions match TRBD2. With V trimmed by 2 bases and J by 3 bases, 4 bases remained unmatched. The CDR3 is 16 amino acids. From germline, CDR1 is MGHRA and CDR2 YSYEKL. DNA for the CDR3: TGCGCCAGCAGCCAATCTAGCGGGGGAGGCTACAATGAGCAGTTCTTC. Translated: CASSQSSGGGYNEQFF.